This T cell receptor (beta chain) stems from a study of blood T cell repertoires in COVID-19. Looking at the study overall: There were acute and convalescent COVID-19 samples, and they came from the United States, Italy and Spain. PBMCs, B-cell-depleted T cells, or T cells provided the cDNA or gDNA that made up the material.

This CDR3 has 15 amino acids. CDR1 is SNHLY, CDR2 FYNNEI, per germline. V lost 6 bases and J lost 4, with 16 bases in between. Followed longitudinally, the Seattle patients had been enrolled during active infection. Original methodology: Using reference gene primer amplification, nucleated cell counts were estimated. Assay: immunoSEQ multiplex PCR; the TCRdb copy retains only in-frame clones and omits some. Clone size and V and J calls were adopted from that table, with D and trimming inferred from the DNA. The sample holds more than 300,000 clones; over 70% are singletons and the top ten take roughly 6%.

Source material: peripheral blood. The rearrangement uses TRBV2 and TRBJ1-5, with a tentative D call TRBD1 (5 bases). This clonotype was obtained from a woman aged 45-65 years with COVID-19, enrolled during active disease. The CDR3 sequence is CASSAGRPWNQPQHF. CDR3 coding DNA: TGTGCCAGCAGCGCGGGACGTCCCTGGAATCAGCCCCAGCATTTT.